The present T cell receptor (beta chain) was sequenced within a study of shared clonotypes between healthy human individuals. This CDR3 is built from 19 residues. The J segment lost 5 bases and the V segment lost 4 bases, leaving 17 bases of the junction unmatched. Germline-derived CDR1 and CDR2 are MNHEY and SMNVEV (reference sequence). Study observations and caveats: Genetic and exposure-history diversity was limited by the small donor number.

Clones were sequenced by immunoSEQ multiplex PCR, and TCRdb holds only the in-frame ones, with some missing. The sample holds approximately 510,000 clones, around 79% seen once. Comments on this clone: Its specificity is unknown.

This TCR was recovered from a woman aged 40 to 50 in good health. Some clones in this sample may be carry-over from other donors' samples. The V and J genes are TRBV27 and TRBJ2-2, with 9 bases matching TRBD1. Sequenced input: PBMCs. The CDR3 loop reads CASSSLPPGQGAWTGELFF. The CDR3 DNA is TGTGCCAGCAGTTCCCTACCTCCGGGACAGGGAGCGTGGACCGGGGAGCTGTTTTTT.